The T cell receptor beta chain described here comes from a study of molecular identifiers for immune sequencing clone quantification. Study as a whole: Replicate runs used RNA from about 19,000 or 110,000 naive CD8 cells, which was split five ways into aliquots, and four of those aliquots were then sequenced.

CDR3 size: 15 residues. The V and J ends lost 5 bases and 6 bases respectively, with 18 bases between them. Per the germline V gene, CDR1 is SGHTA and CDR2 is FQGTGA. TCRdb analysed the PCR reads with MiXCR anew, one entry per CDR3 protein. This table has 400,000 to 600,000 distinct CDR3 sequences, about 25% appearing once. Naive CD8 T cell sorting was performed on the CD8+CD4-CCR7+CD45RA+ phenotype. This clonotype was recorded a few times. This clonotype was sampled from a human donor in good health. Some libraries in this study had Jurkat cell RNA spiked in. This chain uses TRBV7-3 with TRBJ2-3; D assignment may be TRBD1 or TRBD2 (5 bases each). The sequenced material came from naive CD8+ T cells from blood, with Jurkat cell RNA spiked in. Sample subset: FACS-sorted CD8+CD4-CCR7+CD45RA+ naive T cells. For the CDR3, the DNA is TGTGCCAGCAGCCAGGGCGTGGGAGATGGGGATACGCAGTATTTT. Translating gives CASSQGVGDGDTQYF. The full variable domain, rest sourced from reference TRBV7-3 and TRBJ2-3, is GAGVSQTPSNKVTEKGKYVELRCDPISGHTALYWYRQSLGQGPEFLIYFQGTGAADDSGLPNDRFFAVRPEGSVSTLKIQRTERGDSAVYLCASSQGVGDGDTQYFGPGTRLTVL.